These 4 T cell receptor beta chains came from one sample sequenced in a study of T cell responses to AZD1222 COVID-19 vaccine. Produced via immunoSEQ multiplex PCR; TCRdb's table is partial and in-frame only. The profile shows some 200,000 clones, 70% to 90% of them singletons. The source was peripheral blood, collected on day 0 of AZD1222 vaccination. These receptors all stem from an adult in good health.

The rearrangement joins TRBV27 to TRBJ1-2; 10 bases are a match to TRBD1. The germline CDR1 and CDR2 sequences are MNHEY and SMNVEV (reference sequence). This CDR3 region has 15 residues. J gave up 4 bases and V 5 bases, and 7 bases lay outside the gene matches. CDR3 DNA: TGTGCCAGCAGTCACCCGACAGGGGGCTCCTATGGCTACACCTTC. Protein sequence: CASSHPTGGSYGYTF.

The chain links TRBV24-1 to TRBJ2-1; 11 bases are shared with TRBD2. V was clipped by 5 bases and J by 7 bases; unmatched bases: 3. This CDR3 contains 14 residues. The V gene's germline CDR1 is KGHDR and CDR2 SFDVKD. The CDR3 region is CATSVASGRNEQFF. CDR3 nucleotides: TGTGCCACCAGTGTGGCTAGCGGGAGGAATGAGCAGTTCTTC.

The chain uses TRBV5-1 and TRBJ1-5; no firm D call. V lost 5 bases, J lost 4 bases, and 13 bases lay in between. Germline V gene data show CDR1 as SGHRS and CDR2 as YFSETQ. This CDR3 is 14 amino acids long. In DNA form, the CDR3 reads TGCGCCAGCAGGTCTGGAGAGGAAAATCAGCCCCAGCATTTT. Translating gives CASRSGEENQPQHF.

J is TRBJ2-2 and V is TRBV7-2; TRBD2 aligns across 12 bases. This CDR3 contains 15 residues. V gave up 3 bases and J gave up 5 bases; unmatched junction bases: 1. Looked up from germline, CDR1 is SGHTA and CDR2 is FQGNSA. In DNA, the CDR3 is TGTGCCAGCAGCTTCGGACTAGCGGGGACCGGGGAGCTGTTTTTT. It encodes CASSFGLAGTGELFF.